This T cell receptor (beta chain) was recorded in a study of radiotherapy plus CTLA-4 blockade in lung cancer. The length of the CDR3 is 17 residues. In germline, CDR1 is SEHNR, CDR2 FQNEAQ (reference sequence). V was clipped by 3 bases and J by 7 bases; unmatched bases: 11. Alongside CTLA-4 blockade with ipilimumab, patients with chemo-refractory metastatic non-small-cell lung cancer received focal radiation. TCRdb's copy holds only in-frame clones and misses some; the assay was immunoSEQ multiplex PCR. The sample contains about 49,000 clones, 70% to 90% of which appear only once. Concerning this clone itself: Its antigen is still unknown.

Study findings and constraints: TCR clones of tumor origin grew in blood after radiotherapy plus ipilimumab. According to reports, early shifts in blood T cell clones, alongside interferon-beta, forecast response most accurately.

The chain uses TRBV7-9 and TRBJ2-2, with 10 bases matching TRBD1. The source material was peripheral blood, sampled from a patient treated with radiotherapy plus ipilimumab. This TCR was sampled from a human donor with non-small cell lung cancer whose response to radiotherapy plus ipilimumab could not be evaluated. The CDR3 sequence is CASSFEDGTGAFGELFF. CDR3 nucleotides: TGTGCCAGCAGCTTCGAGGACGGGACAGGGGCATTCGGGGAGCTGTTTTTT.